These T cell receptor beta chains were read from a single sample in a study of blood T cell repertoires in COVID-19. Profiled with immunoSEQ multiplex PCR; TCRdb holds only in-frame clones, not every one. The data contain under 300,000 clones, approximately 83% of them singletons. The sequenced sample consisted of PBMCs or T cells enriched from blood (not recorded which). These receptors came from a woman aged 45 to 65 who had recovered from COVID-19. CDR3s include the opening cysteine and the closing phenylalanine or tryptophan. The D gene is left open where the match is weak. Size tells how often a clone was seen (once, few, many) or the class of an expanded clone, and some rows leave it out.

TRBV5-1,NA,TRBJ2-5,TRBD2,CASSLGTRGETQYF,TGCGCCAGCAGCTTGGGGACTAGGGGAGAGACCCAGTACTTC
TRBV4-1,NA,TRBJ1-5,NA,CASSQQSNQPQHF,TGCGCCAGCAGCCAACAAAGCAATCAGCCCCAGCATTTT
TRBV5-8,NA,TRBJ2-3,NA,CASSLGVSTDTQYF,TGTGCCAGCAGCTTGGGTGTTTCGACAGATACGCAGTATTTT
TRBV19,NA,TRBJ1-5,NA,CASSIGGGGGQPQHF,TGTGCCAGTAGTATTGGTGGGGGGGGTGGCCAGCCCCAGCATTTT
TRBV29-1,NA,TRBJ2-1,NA,CSVSPRRDIEQFF,TGCAGCGTTTCCCCCCGTAGAGACATTGAGCAGTTCTTC
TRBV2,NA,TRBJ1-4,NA,CASSARGQYGGRLFF,TGTGCCAGCAGTGCCCGCGGGCAGTACGGGGGAAGACTGTTTTTT
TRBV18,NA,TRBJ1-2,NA,CASSPETGGGYTF,TGTGCCAGCTCACCAGAGACAGGAGGTGGCTACACCTTC
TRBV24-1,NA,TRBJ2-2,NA,CATRDGTNTGELFF,TGTGCCACCAGGGACGGGACGAACACCGGGGAGCTGTTTTTT
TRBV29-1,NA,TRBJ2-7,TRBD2,CSVVAGRGNEQYF,TGCAGCGTTGTGGCAGGGAGGGGTAACGAGCAGTACTTC
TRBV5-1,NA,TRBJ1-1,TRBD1,CASSFQGAGDTEAFF,TGCGCCAGCAGCTTTCAGGGGGCTGGGGACACTGAAGCTTTCTTT
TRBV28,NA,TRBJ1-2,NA,CASSLFPGGYGYTF,TGTGCCAGCAGTTTATTCCCAGGAGGCTATGGCTACACCTTC
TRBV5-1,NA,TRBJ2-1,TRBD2,CASSFGTSGSNEQFF,TGCGCCAGCAGCTTTGGGACTAGCGGGTCCAATGAGCAGTTCTTC
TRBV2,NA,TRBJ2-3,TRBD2,CASYTSGRSDTQYF,TGTGCCAGCTATACTAGCGGGAGATCAGATACGCAGTATTTT
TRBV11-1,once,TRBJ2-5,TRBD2,CASSQTSGRARETQYF,TGTGCCAGCAGCCAGACTAGCGGGAGGGCCCGGGAGACCCAGTACTTC
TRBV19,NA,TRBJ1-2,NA,CASSTSGRFTF,TGTGCCAGTAGTACCTCAGGCCGCTTCACCTTC
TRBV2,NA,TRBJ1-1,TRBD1,CASSDRTGATEAFF,TGTGCCAGCAGTGACCGGACAGGGGCTACTGAAGCTTTCTTT
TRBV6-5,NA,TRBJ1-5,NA,CASSLSLYSNQPQHF,TGTGCCAGCAGTCTAAGCCTCTATAGCAATCAGCCCCAGCATTTT
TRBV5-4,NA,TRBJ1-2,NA,CASTEERTTDGYTF,TGTGCCAGCACCGAGGAGCGTACCACTGATGGCTACACCTTC
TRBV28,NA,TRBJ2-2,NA,CATISGNTGELFF,TGTGCCACCATCTCGGGGAACACCGGGGAGCTGTTTTTT
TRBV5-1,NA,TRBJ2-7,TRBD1,CASSKGTAAHEQYF,TGCGCCAGCTCTAAAGGGACAGCAGCCCACGAGCAGTACTTC
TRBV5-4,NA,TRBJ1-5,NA,CASSWPGQPQHF,TGTGCCAGCAGCTGGCCCGGGCAGCCCCAGCATTTT
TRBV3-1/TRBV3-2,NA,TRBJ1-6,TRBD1,CASSLGQGGSPLHF,TGTGCCAGCAGCTTGGGACAGGGTGGTTCACCCCTCCACTTT
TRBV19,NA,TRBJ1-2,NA,CASRMYPDGYTF,TGTGCCAGTAGGATGTACCCGGATGGCTACACCTTC
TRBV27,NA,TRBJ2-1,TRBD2,CASSLPTLAGGPGEQFF,TGTGCCAGCAGTTTACCCACTCTAGCGGGAGGGCCGGGTGAGCAGTTCTTC
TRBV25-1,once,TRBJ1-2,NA,CASSERLKYGYTF,TGTGCCAGCAGTGAAAGACTGAAATATGGCTACACCTTC
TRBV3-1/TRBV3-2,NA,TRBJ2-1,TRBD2,CASSLRLAGGRYNEQFF,TGTGCCAGCAGCCTCCGACTAGCGGGAGGGAGGTACAATGAGCAGTTCTTC
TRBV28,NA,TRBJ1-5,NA,CASSSTGNQPQHF,TGTGCCAGCAGCTCGACAGGCAATCAGCCCCAGCATTTT
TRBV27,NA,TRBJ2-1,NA,CASSLSNTGTYNEQFF,TGTGCCAGCAGTTTATCTAATACAGGGACCTACAATGAGCAGTTCTTC
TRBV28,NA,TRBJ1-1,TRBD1,CASSSYRDSKNTEAFF,TGTGCCAGCAGTTCATATAGGGACAGCAAAAACACTGAAGCTTTCTTT
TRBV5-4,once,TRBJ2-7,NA,CASSSPENWYEQYF,TGTGCCAGCAGCTCCCCGGAGAACTGGTACGAGCAGTACTTC
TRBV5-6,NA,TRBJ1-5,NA,CASSLFRANQPQHF,TGTGCCAGCAGCTTGTTCAGGGCCAATCAGCCCCAGCATTTT
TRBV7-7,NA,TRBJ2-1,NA,CASSLEPYNEQFF,TGTGCTAGCAGCTTAGAGCCTTACAATGAGCAGTTCTTC
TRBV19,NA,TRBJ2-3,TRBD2,CASPLRTSGSTDTQYF,TGTGCCAGCCCCTTGCGGACTAGCGGTAGCACAGATACGCAGTATTTT
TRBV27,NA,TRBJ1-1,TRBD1,CASQLMGTGWNTEAFF,TGTGCCAGCCAACTTATGGGGACAGGCTGGAACACTGAAGCTTTCTTT
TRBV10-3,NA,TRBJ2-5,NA,CAISESVPDRFQETQYF,TGTGCCATCAGTGAGTCGGTCCCCGATAGATTCCAAGAGACCCAGTACTTC
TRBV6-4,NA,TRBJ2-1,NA,CASSDGLGGYNEQFF,TGTGCCAGCAGTGATGGGCTAGGAGGATACAATGAGCAGTTCTTC
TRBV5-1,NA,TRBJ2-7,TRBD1,CASSLGQGTSEQYF,TGCGCCAGCAGCCTCGGACAGGGGACGAGCGAGCAGTACTTC
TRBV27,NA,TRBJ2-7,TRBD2,CASSSGLAGYEQYF,TGTGCCAGCAGTTCGGGACTAGCAGGCTACGAGCAGTACTTC
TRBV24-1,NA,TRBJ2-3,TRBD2,CATSVASGRYTDTQYF,TGTGCCACCAGTGTAGCTAGCGGGAGGTACACAGATACGCAGTATTTT
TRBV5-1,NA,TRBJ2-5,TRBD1,CASSLRTGEETQYF,TGCGCCAGCAGCCTTCGGACAGGGGAGGAGACCCAGTACTTC
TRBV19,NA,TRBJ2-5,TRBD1,CASSLGSTGGKTQYF,TGTGCCAGTAGTTTGGGATCGACAGGGGGAAAGACCCAGTACTTC
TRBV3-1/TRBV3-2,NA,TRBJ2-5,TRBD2,CATRMGTSGMETQYF,TGTGCCACCAGGATGGGGACTAGCGGGATGGAGACCCAGTACTTC
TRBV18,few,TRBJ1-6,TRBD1,CASSPPGTGENSPLHF,TGTGCCAGCTCACCACCGGGAACAGGGGAAAATTCACCCCTCCACTTT
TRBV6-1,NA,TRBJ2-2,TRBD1,CASSEWGTGFGAENTGELFF,TGTGCCAGCAGTGAGTGGGGGACAGGGTTCGGGGCTGAGAACACCGGGGAGCTGTTTTTT
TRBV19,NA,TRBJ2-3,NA,CASTNGQKQYF,TGTGCCAGTACCAACGGACAGAAGCAGTATTTT
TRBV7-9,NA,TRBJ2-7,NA,CASSLMVGETYEQYF,TGTGCCAGCAGCTTAATGGTCGGGGAAACCTACGAGCAGTACTTC
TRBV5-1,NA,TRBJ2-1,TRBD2,CASSPVLAGDNEQFF,TGCGCCAGCAGCCCCGTATTAGCGGGGGACAATGAGCAGTTCTTC
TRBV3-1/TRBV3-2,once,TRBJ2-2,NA,CASSQDRFTGELFF,TGTGCCAGCAGCCAAGATCGTTTCACCGGGGAGCTGTTTTTT